The subject of this entry is one T cell receptor beta chain. The CDR3 totals 13 residues. V lost 9 bases, J lost 1 base, and 9 bases lay in between. Per the germline V gene, CDR1 is MDHEN and CDR2 is SYDVKM. This table comes from immunoSEQ multiplex PCR, and its TCRdb copy is limited to in-frame clones, with some not included. The sample has 60,000 or so clones, 70% to 90% seen once. These data belong to a study of OX40 agonist ivuxolimab in advanced cancers. This sequence joins TRBV28 and TRBJ2-2; perhaps TRBD2 as D (5 bases). Sequenced material: CD4+ or CD8+ T cells sorted from blood, taken in a trial of the OX40 agonist ivuxolimab. The receptor comes from an adult with an advanced solid tumor such as melanoma, head and neck, liver or kidney cancer. Here the CDR3 DNA reads TGTGCCAGTTTCGGAGGGAACACCGGGGAGCTGTTTTTT. Translated, it gives CASFGGNTGELFF.